Listed below are T cell receptor beta chains from one sample, sequenced in a study of blood T cell repertoires in COVID-19. The data were produced by immunoSEQ multiplex PCR, yet TCRdb's version contains in-frame clones alone and is incomplete. The sample lists almost 400,000 clones; approximately 88% were seen once. Sequenced material: PBMCs or T cells enriched from blood (not recorded which). The receptors were sampled from a woman aged 30 to 39 with acute COVID-19. Each CDR3 is given with its conserved first and last residue. A D gene is named only where the DNA matches it firmly. Expanded clones are given a class, and other clones once, few, many or no size at all.

size	V	J	D	DNA	CDR3
.	TRBV3-1/TRBV3-2	TRBJ2-2	.	TGTGCCAGCAGCCAAAGACAAGTAGGATCGGCCGGGGAGCTGTTTTTT	CASSQRQVGSAGELFF
.	TRBV6-5	TRBJ2-2	TRBD1	TGTGCCAGCACCCAACAGGGGGGCACCGGGGAGCTGTTTTTT	CASTQQGGTGELFF
.	TRBV11-2	TRBJ2-7	TRBD2	TGTGCCAGCAGCTTGGGACTAGCGGGGGTCGAGCAGTACTTC	CASSLGLAGVEQYF
.	TRBV6-5	TRBJ2-6	.	TGTGCCAGCAGTTATACCCAAGCCTCTGGGGCCAACGTCCTGACTTTC	CASSYTQASGANVLTF
.	TRBV12-3/TRBV12-4	TRBJ2-1	.	TGTGCCAGCGCAGGGTTTATCTACAATGAGCAGTTCTTC	CASAGFIYNEQFF
.	TRBV29-1	TRBJ1-2	TRBD1	TGCAGCGTTGAATCCTCATTCCGGGACAGGGGGCTCCTCTATGGCTACACCTTC	CSVESSFRDRGLLYGYTF
.	TRBV5-1	TRBJ1-1	.	TGCGCCAGCAGAAAAAACCCAGTTAACACTGAAGCTTTCTTT	CASRKNPVNTEAFF
.	TRBV6-4	TRBJ1-1	.	TGTGCCAGCAGGAATCAGGGGATGGGTGAAGCTTTCTTT	CASRNQGMGEAFF
.	TRBV30	TRBJ2-1	TRBD2	TGTGCCTGGAGTCCGGGGGGCTCCTACAATGAGCAGTTCTTC	CAWSPGGSYNEQFF
.	TRBV5-5	TRBJ2-1	TRBD2	TGTGCCAGCACGGGGCTTTTAGCGGGGATAGGGAATGAGCAGTTCTTC	CASTGLLAGIGNEQFF
.	TRBV6-4	TRBJ2-1	.	TGTGCCAGCAGCGACGGCTCAGGGGCTAGCAATGAGCAGTTCTTC	CASSDGSGASNEQFF
.	TRBV7-2	TRBJ1-6	TRBD1	TGTGCCAGCAGCGCGGGACAGGGCTCCTATAATTCACCCCTCCACTTT	CASSAGQGSYNSPLHF
.	TRBV12-3/TRBV12-4	TRBJ1-6	TRBD1	TGTGCCAGCAGGGGGACAGTTAATTCACCCCTCCACTTT	CASRGTVNSPLHF
.	TRBV24-1	TRBJ2-2	TRBD1	TGTGCCACCCGACAGGGGTCCAACACCGGGGAGCTGTTTTTT	CATRQGSNTGELFF
.	TRBV4-3	TRBJ1-3	.	TGCGCCAGCAGCCAAGATCTGGGAGTATTAGGAAACACCATATATTTT	CASSQDLGVLGNTIYF
.	TRBV9	TRBJ2-7	TRBD2	TGTGCCAGCAGCGTAGGGGGAGGGATGCTCTCCTACGAGCAGTACTTC	CASSVGGGMLSYEQYF
.	TRBV5-1	TRBJ2-1	TRBD2	TGCGCCAGCAGTCTTATAGCGGGGGGGCTTAATGAGCAGTTCTTC	CASSLIAGGLNEQFF
.	TRBV5-4	TRBJ2-3	TRBD2	TGTGCCATTACGCGGGGGGCAAGCACAGATACGCAGTATTTT	CAITRGASTDTQYF
.	TRBV10-3	TRBJ1-2	TRBD1	TGTGCCATGAACAGGGGGACGGGCTATGGCTACACCTTC	CAMNRGTGYGYTF
.	TRBV6-5	TRBJ2-3	.	TGTGCCAGCAGTTACCTAGATACGCAGTATTTT	CASSYLDTQYF
.	TRBV6-5	TRBJ2-6	.	TGTGCCAGCTTTAAGACAGACTCTGGGGCCAACGTCCTGACTTTC	CASFKTDSGANVLTF
.	TRBV4-1	TRBJ2-1	TRBD2	TGCGCCAGCAGCCAGGGACCCCGGGGGGGGACTTACAATGAGCAGTTCTTC	CASSQGPRGGTYNEQFF
few	TRBV7-3	TRBJ1-6	TRBD1	TGTGCCAGCAGCTATGGACAGGGGCAACCCCTCCACTTT	CASSYGQGQPLHF
.	TRBV29-1	TRBJ2-1	.	TGCAGCGTAGGGGGGGGCCGGAGTGAGCAGTTCTTC	CSVGGGRSEQFF
.	TRBV7-9	TRBJ2-1	TRBD2	TGTGCCAGCAGCTTCCGACTAGCGGGGTTCAACAATGAGCAGTTCTTC	CASSFRLAGFNNEQFF
.	TRBV10-2	TRBJ2-7	TRBD2	TGCGCCAGCAGTGAGGTCGTGGGGGGGAAATACGAGCAGTACTTC	CASSEVVGGKYEQYF
.	TRBV27	TRBJ2-7	TRBD2	TGTGCCAGCAGGGGAGGGGTTAGCGGCCCTAGCTCCTACGAGCAGTACTTC	CASRGGVSGPSSYEQYF
.	TRBV19	TRBJ2-7	.	TGTGCCAGTACGGGCGGGTCTGGCTCCTACGAGCAGTACTTC	CASTGGSGSYEQYF
.	TRBV19	TRBJ1-2	.	TGTGCCAGCTTTCTGGGCTACTATGGCTACACCTTC	CASFLGYYGYTF
.	TRBV13	TRBJ2-3	.	TGTGCCAGCAGCGAACGGGGAGGAGGAGATACGCAGTATTTT	CASSERGGGDTQYF
.	TRBV6-4	TRBJ2-1	.	TGTGCCAGCAGTGGACAGTTTAACAATGAGCAGTTCTTC	CASSGQFNNEQFF
.	TRBV9	TRBJ2-3	TRBD1	TGTGCCAGCAGCTACAGGGGATTAAATACGCAGTATTTT	CASSYRGLNTQYF
once	TRBV5-1	TRBJ1-1	TRBD1	TGCGCCAGCAGCTTCAACCTGCGACAGGGTTCGAACACTGAAGCTTTCTTT	CASSFNLRQGSNTEAFF
.	TRBV3-1/TRBV3-2	TRBJ2-7	TRBD1	TGTGCCAGCAGCCACCGGACAGGGTTCTACGAGCAGTACTTC	CASSHRTGFYEQYF
once	TRBV7-9	TRBJ2-7	.	TGTGCCAGCAGCTTAGGACCAGGGATCTCCTACGAGCAGTACTTC	CASSLGPGISYEQYF
.	TRBV9	TRBJ2-1	.	TGTGCCAGCAGCGTCGGGGGGCCCTCCTACAATGAGCAGTTCTTC	CASSVGGPSYNEQFF
.	TRBV30	TRBJ2-1	TRBD2	TGTGCCTGGAGTGACCCCCTAGCGGGGGGTTATAATGAGCAGTTCTTC	CAWSDPLAGGYNEQFF
.	TRBV19	TRBJ1-2	TRBD1	TGTGCCAGTAGTAACCGGGACAGGGAATCCCTCTTGTATGGCTACACCTTC	CASSNRDRESLLYGYTF
.	TRBV15	TRBJ2-5	TRBD1	TGTGCCACCAGCAGTGACCGGGACAGGGGGTACGGCTCCCAAGAGACCCAGTACTTC	CATSSDRDRGYGSQETQYF
.	TRBV4-3	TRBJ1-1	TRBD1	TGCGCCAGCAGCCAAGGGACAGGGGGATCGTCTTGGGCTTTCTTT	CASSQGTGGSSWAFF
.	TRBV5-6	TRBJ1-1	.	TGTGCCAGCAGCTTGATCGGGATCGGGAACACTGAAGCTTTCTTT	CASSLIGIGNTEAFF
.	TRBV2	TRBJ1-1	.	TGTGCCAGCAGGAACAGTAACACTGAAGCTTTCTTT	CASRNSNTEAFF
.	TRBV30	TRBJ1-6	.	TGTGCCTGGCTCAATAAGGGGGCCCTCCACTTT	CAWLNKGALHF
.	TRBV6-2/TRBV6-3	TRBJ2-1	TRBD2	TGTGCCAGCAGTTTGGGACTAGAAAATGAGCAGTTCTTC	CASSLGLENEQFF
.	TRBV5-6	TRBJ1-5	TRBD1	TGTGCCAGCAGCCCAGGGACAGGGGGTAGCAATCAGCCCCAGCATTTT	CASSPGTGGSNQPQHF
.	TRBV5-1	TRBJ2-1	.	TGCGCCAGCAGCTTGGTAGGGGAATACAATGAGCAGTTCTTC	CASSLVGEYNEQFF
.	TRBV5-1	TRBJ1-1	.	TGCGCCAGCAGCTCGGGACTCCCGAACACTGAAGCTTTCTTT	CASSSGLPNTEAFF
once	TRBV9	TRBJ1-2	.	TGTGCCAGCAGCAGAGCAGGGAGGCCGGCCTATGGCTACACCTTC	CASSRAGRPAYGYTF
.	TRBV6-5	TRBJ2-7	.	TGTGCCAGTTCCGGGACTCGAGCCTACGAGCAGTACTTC	CASSGTRAYEQYF
.	TRBV29-1	TRBJ2-1	TRBD1	TGCAGCGCCCGCCAATTCCGGGACAGGGTGAACAAGAATGAGCAGTTCTTC	CSARQFRDRVNKNEQFF
.	TRBV5-1	TRBJ2-2	TRBD1	TGCGCCAGCAGCTCAGGAAGGGACAGGGGGTCCGGGGAGCTGTTTTTT	CASSSGRDRGSGELFF
.	TRBV18	TRBJ1-4	.	TGTGCCAGCTCGTCGGGACAACCTAATGAAAAACTGTTTTTT	CASSSGQPNEKLFF